The 31 T cell receptor beta chains presented below share a single source sample, sequenced in a study of identical twins. In TCRdb, the 5' RACE reads were re-called with MiXCR into one record per CDR3 protein. The repertoire holds 400,000 to 650,000 distinct CDR3 sequences, with 22% as singletons. These data also formed part of another study, on T cells expressing NK-cell markers.

What was sequenced was CD4+ T cells sorted from blood. All receptors derive from a woman between 18 and 29 years old in good health.

Notes on this clonotype: The junction departs from germline at one end; a sequencing error may be responsible. J is TRBJ2-1 and V is TRBV29-1, with 14 bases fitting TRBD2. Germline V gives CDR1 SQVTM, CDR2 ANQGSEA. CDR3 size: 12 residues. The CDR3 DNA is TGCAGCGCAGGGACTAGCGGGAGAGAGCAGTTATTC. Translating it yields CSAGTSGREQLF.

The chain recombines TRBV12-5 with TRBJ2-5; D ambiguous. Between the trimmed V and J ends, which lost 1 base and 5 bases, there was a span of 11 bases. Per germline, CDR1 LGHNT and CDR2 FRNRAP. The length of the CDR3 is 14 residues. CDR3 amino acids: CASGLGSGWETQYF. CDR3 sequence (DNA): TGTGCTAGTGGTTTGGGGTCGGGCTGGGAGACCCAGTACTTC.

In regard to this clonotype: Being one base from a much bigger clone, this may be a read error. V gene TRBV5-5 combines with J gene TRBJ2-5; D unresolved. V was pared by 5 bases and J by 5 bases, with 13 bases between. The CDR3 runs to 13 residues. Germline CDR1 is SGHKS and CDR2 is YYEKEE (reference sequence). CDR3 nucleotides: TGTGCCAGCAGACCACCTATCCTGGAGACCCAGTACTTC. Translating it yields CASRPPILETQYF. Full variable domain (missing parts from reference TRBV5-5 and TRBJ2-5): DAGVTQSPTHLIKTRGQQVTLRCSPISGHKSVSWYQQVLGQGPQFIFQYYEKEERGRGNFPDRFSARQFPNYSSELNVNALLLGDSALYLCASRPPILETQYFGPGTRLLVL.

The V gene is TRBV20-1, the J gene TRBJ2-1; D may be TRBD2 (6 bases). Germline CDR1 is DFQATT and CDR2 is SNEGSKA (reference sequence). The CDR3 covers 16 residues. V was cut by 0 bases and J by 7 bases, with 19 bases left in between. The CDR3 DNA reads TGCAGTGCTAGAGATAGCGGTAGGCCGAACAAGAATGAGCAGTTCTTC. It yields the protein CSARDSGRPNKNEQFF.

This clonotype came up a few times. V and J are TRBV3-1 and TRBJ2-1; TRBD2 matches 7 bases. J gave up 10 bases and V 5 bases, and 5 bases lay outside the gene matches. Germline loops: CDR1 LGHDT, CDR2 YNNKEL (reference sequence). The CDR3 totals 12 residues. CDR3: CASSSLLAEQFF. The CDR3 region has the DNA TGTGCCAGCAGCTCCTTACTAGCGGAGCAGTTCTTC.

This clonotype turned up a few times. This chain uses TRBV7-9 with TRBJ1-1; tentative D call: TRBD1 (5 bases). CDR1 and CDR2 (germline): SEHNR, FQNEAQ (reference sequence). Deletions cut 5 bases from V and 3 bases from J, with 10 bases between. The CDR3 runs to 13 residues. CDR3 sequence (DNA): TGTGCCAGCAGCGTCAGGGAGGACACTGAAGCTTTCTTT. Translation: CASSVREDTEAFF. Combining the CDR3 with reference TRBV7-9 and TRBJ1-1 gives the whole variable domain DTGVSQNPRHKITKRGQNVTFRCDPISEHNRLYWYRQTLGQGPEFLTYFQNEAQLEKSRLLSDRFSAERPKGSFSTLEIQRTEQGDSAMYLCASSVREDTEAFFGQGTRLTVV.

This clonotype was observed a handful of times. The chain recombines TRBV7-2 with TRBJ1-1; 8 bases agree with TRBD1. Germline V gives CDR1 SGHTA, CDR2 FQGNSA. J gave up 7 bases and V 3 bases, and 10 bases lay outside the gene matches. The CDR3 is 15 amino acids. The DNA of the CDR3 is TGTGCCAGCAGCTTCGGAAGACAGGGGAGAGGTGAAGCTTTCTTT. It is translated as CASSFGRQGRGEAFF.

The J gene is TRBJ1-1, the V gene TRBV5-4; 7 nucleotides agree with TRBD1. Germline V CDR1 and CDR2: SGHNT, YYREEE (reference sequence). With V trimmed by 5 bases and J by 11 bases, 9 bases remained unmatched. The CDR3 totals 12 residues. The CDR3 here is CASSPTGYGAFF. The CDR3 bases are TGTGCCAGCAGTCCGACAGGGTATGGGGCTTTCTTT. Looking up the rest from reference TRBV5-4 and TRBJ1-1 gives the full variable domain: ETGVTQSPTHLIKTRGQQVTLRCSSQSGHNTVSWYQQALGQGPQFIFQYYREEENGRGNFPPRFSGLQFPNYSSELNVNALELDDSALYLCASSPTGYGAFFGQGTRLTVV.

Only a few counts were recorded for this clonotype. The V and J genes are TRBV20-1 and TRBJ2-2; 10 bases align to TRBD2. Germline V CDR1 and CDR2: DFQATT, SNEGSKA (reference sequence). This CDR3 region has 16 residues. V shed 3 bases, J shed 4 bases, and the junction held 8 bases outside the gene matches. The CDR3 spells CSASPGTSASTGELFF. As DNA, the CDR3 is TGCAGTGCTAGCCCCGGGACTAGCGCCTCCACCGGGGAGCTGTTTTTT.

The rearrangement joins TRBV20-1 to TRBJ2-1, with TRBD2 identical over 13 bases. There are 16 residues in the CDR3. The germline gives CDR1 DFQATT, CDR2 SNEGSKA (reference sequence). Losses at the gene ends were 5 bases for V and 8 bases for J; bases not matched to a gene: 12. The CDR3 sequence: CSAHPGLAGLGDEQFF. In DNA form, the CDR3 reads TGCAGTGCTCACCCGGGACTAGCGGGGTTGGGGGATGAGCAGTTCTTC.

This clonotype appeared many times. CDR3 sequence reads: CSASWGLAADEQFF. CDR3 DNA sequence: TGCAGTGCTAGTTGGGGACTAGCGGCCGATGAGCAGTTCTTC. V and J are TRBV20-1 and TRBJ2-1; 11 bases are shared with TRBD2. The V segment lost 3 bases and the J segment 8 bases; nucleotides outside the gene matches: 6. The CDR3 has 14 residues. Germline lookup yields CDR1 DFQATT and CDR2 SNEGSKA (reference sequence).

The chain links TRBV5-1 to TRBJ1-4; no firm D call. Germline lookup yields CDR1 SGHRS and CDR2 YFSETQ. Between the trimmed V and J ends, which lost 3 bases and 8 bases, there was a span of 14 bases. There are 14 residues in the CDR3. CDR3 sequence (DNA): TGCGCCAGCAGCTCCGACCCGCGCGCGGAAAAACTGTTTTTT. Translated, it gives CASSSDPRAEKLFF.

About this clonotype: At one boundary the junction diverges from the germline segment, which might be a read error. This rearrangement joins TRBV18 to TRBJ2-7; D might be TRBD2 (5 bases). This CDR3 is 16 amino acids long. The germline V gene encodes CDR1 KGHSH and CDR2 LQKENI. CDR3 in amino acids: CSSSLITRGEPYEQYF. CDR3 in DNA: TGTTCCAGCTCACTAATTACACGTGGGGAGCCCTACGAGCAGTACTTC.

The chain joins TRBV5-5 to TRBJ2-3; 8 bases are shared with TRBD1. Per the germline V gene, CDR1 is SGHKS and CDR2 is YYEKEE (reference sequence). J gave up 6 bases and V 0 bases, and 12 bases lay outside the gene matches. CDR3 length: 17 residues. As DNA, the CDR3 is TGTGCCAGCAGCTTGGAGGATTCGAGACAGGGGTATGATACGCAGTATTTT. Amino acid sequence: CASSLEDSRQGYDTQYF. Drawing the rest from reference TRBV5-5 and TRBJ2-3, the complete variable domain is DAGVTQSPTHLIKTRGQQVTLRCSPISGHKSVSWYQQVLGQGPQFIFQYYEKEERGRGNFPDRFSARQFPNYSSELNVNALLLGDSALYLCASSLEDSRQGYDTQYFGPGTRLTVL.

This clonotype was detected only a few times. The rearrangement links TRBV6-2 or TRBV6-3 to TRBJ2-7; D not resolved. Germline V gives CDR1 MNHEY, CDR2 SVGEGT. The V and J ends lost 5 bases and 7 bases respectively, with 12 bases between them. The CDR3 is made up of 12 amino acids. The CDR3 nucleotides read TGTGCCAGCAGTCACCGACTCACGGAGCAGTACTTC. Protein product: CASSHRLTEQYF.

The chain has TRBV6-1 and TRBJ1-1, with D uncertain. The CDR3 extends over 15 amino acids. CDR1 MNHNS and CDR2 SASEGT come from the germline V gene. Trimming removed 6 bases from V and 1 base from J, with 15 bases in between. Here the CDR3 reads CASRDLKITNTEAFF. CDR3 in DNA: TGTGCCAGCAGAGACCTCAAGATCACGAACACTGAAGCTTTCTTT.

This clonotype showed up just a few times. The chain couples TRBV11-3 to TRBJ2-1, with D hard to call. The CDR3 consists of 13 residues. Trimming stripped 3 bases from V and 8 bases from J, with 11 bases between. Looked up from germline, CDR1 is SGHNT and CDR2 is YENEEA. The CDR3 DNA reads as TGTGCCAGCAGCTTCACAGAACAGCATGAGCAGTTCTTC. Translation gives CASSFTEQHEQFF.

In its sample, this clonotype was seen a few times. V is TRBV12-3 or TRBV12-4 and J is TRBJ1-2, with TRBD1 as a possible D gene (6 bases). The CDR3 extends over 13 amino acids. V lost 4 bases and J 4 bases, leaving 10 bases between the germline ends. The CDR3 protein is CASSYMDSYGYTF. DNA of the CDR3: TGTGCCAGCAGTTACATGGACAGCTATGGCTACACCTTC.

The genes are TRBV2 and TRBJ1-1, with D possibly matching TRBD1 (6 bases). V dropped 4 bases and J dropped 5 bases, with 14 bases sitting between them. The germline CDR1 and CDR2 sequences are SNHLY and FYNNEI. CDR3 size: 14 residues. The CDR3, as DNA: TGTGCCAGCAGTGCCGACAGGCTGGGGACTGAAGCTTTCTTT. Translated, it gives CASSADRLGTEAFF.

V and J are TRBV12-3 or TRBV12-4 and TRBJ1-4; D possibly corresponds to TRBD1 (6 bases). The CDR3 consists of 13 residues. Trimming left V 8 bases short and J 5 bases short, with 12 bases between. The CDR3 spells CASLRTANEKLFF. CDR3 bases: TGTGCCAGCCTCCGGACAGCAAATGAAAAACTGTTTTTT.

This clonotype was detected a few times. The chain uses TRBV20-1 and TRBJ1-1, with D maybe TRBD1 (5 bases). V lost 3 bases and J 3 bases, leaving 11 bases between the germline ends. Germline V gives CDR1 DFQATT, CDR2 SNEGSKA (reference sequence). This CDR3 has 13 residues. The CDR3 protein is CSASEDTYTEAFF. The CDR3, as DNA: TGCAGTGCTAGTGAGGACACTTACACTGAAGCTTTCTTT.

This clonotype was counted ten times or more. The genes are TRBV12-3 or TRBV12-4 and TRBJ2-1; 7 positions match TRBD2. The CDR3 is 13 residues long. J gave up 7 bases and V 5 bases, and 5 bases lay outside the gene matches. CDR3 region: CASSKLARNEQFF. The DNA of the CDR3 is TGTGCCAGCAGTAAACTAGCGAGGAATGAGCAGTTCTTC.

This chain uses TRBV18 with TRBJ1-1, with D unclear. This CDR3 spans 12 amino acids. Germline values: CDR1 KGHSH, CDR2 LQKENI. V gave up 3 bases and J gave up 9 bases, with 11 bases separating them. The CDR3 DNA is TGTGCCAGCTCACCGGTGGGGAGAAAAGCTTTCTTT. This codes for CASSPVGRKAFF.

V usage is TRBV6-2 or TRBV6-3 and J usage is TRBJ2-2; D might be TRBD1 (6 bases). This CDR3 comprises 15 residues. V lost 6 bases and J 7 bases, leaving 18 bases between the germline ends. Germline assignment: CDR1 MNHEY and CDR2 SVGEGT. CDR3 DNA: TGTGCCAGCAGAGAGACACAGGGTCGAGGCGGGGAGCTGTTTTTT. It codes for CASRETQGRGGELFF.

The rearrangement joins TRBV9 to TRBJ2-7; D remains ambiguous. The CDR3 is made up of 15 amino acids. Between the trimmed V and J ends, which lost 4 bases and 2 bases, there was a span of 16 bases. Per germline, CDR1 SGDLS and CDR2 YYNGEE. The DNA of the CDR3 is TGTGCCAGCAGCCTCGGTCAGTTGGCACCCTACGAGCAGTACTTC. Translation gives CASSLGQLAPYEQYF.

This clonotype occurred many times. The rearrangement uses TRBV5-1 and TRBJ2-3; perhaps TRBD1 as D (5 bases). V was clipped by 5 bases and J by 3 bases, with 13 bases between them. The germline gives CDR1 SGHRS, CDR2 YFSETQ. CDR3 size: 14 residues. The CDR3 DNA reads as TGCGCCAGCAGTATGGCAGGGTGGACAGATACGCAGTATTTT. This translates into CASSMAGWTDTQYF.

In this sample, this clonotype turned up a few times. The chain combines TRBV29-1 with TRBJ1-3; 8 bases fit TRBD1. V shed 7 bases and J 1 base; nucleotides not matched to a gene: 3. The germline V gene encodes CDR1 SQVTM and CDR2 ANQGSEA. This CDR3 has 13 residues. The CDR3 spells CSAHRGSGNTIYF. CDR3 in DNA: TGCAGCGCTCACAGGGGGTCTGGAAACACCATATATTTT.

The CDR3 region is CASRRGGPTDTQYF. The DNA for the CDR3 is TGTGCCAGCAGACGCGGGGGCCCCACAGATACGCAGTATTTT. The chain uses TRBV6-1 and TRBJ2-3; tentatively, D is TRBD2 (7 bases). Trimming removed 6 bases at V and 2 bases at J, with 12 bases between. This CDR3 is built from 14 residues. Germline CDR1 is MNHNS and CDR2 is SASEGT.

The rearrangement uses TRBV5-1 and TRBJ2-1; the match to TRBD1 covers 9 bases. CDR1 and CDR2 from the germline V gene are SGHRS and YFSETQ. The CDR3 is 16 residues long. Trimming took 6 bases from V and 7 from J; bases not matched to a gene: 14. CDR3 coding DNA: TGCGCCAGCATCAGCCCCAATCGGACAGGGGTTAATGAGCAGTTCTTC. Its translation is CASISPNRTGVNEQFF.

This clonotype was observed a few times. V and J are TRBV10-3 and TRBJ2-2; D gene uncertain. Trimming cost V 10 bases and J 7 bases, with 22 bases left between them. In germline, CDR1 is ENHRY, CDR2 SYGVKD. The CDR3 length is 15 residues. The CDR3 DNA is TGTGCCACCCAGCGAGACGGCGGTGGTTACGGGGAGCTGTTTTTT. Its translation: CATQRDGGGYGELFF.

This clonotype was detected a few times. The rearrangement joins TRBV7-2 to TRBJ2-1; 9 nucleotides align to TRBD2. This CDR3 contains 15 residues. The V gene end was trimmed by 1 base and the J gene end by 7 bases; junction bases not matched to a gene: 5. Germline V gives CDR1 SGHTA, CDR2 FQGNSA. The CDR3 is CASSLGVTSGNEQFF. The CDR3 nucleotides are TGTGCCAGCAGCTTAGGTGTCACTAGCGGGAATGAGCAGTTCTTC.